This is a list of T cell receptor beta chains from one sample in a study of chemoradiotherapy in HPV16-positive cancers. Data came from immunoSEQ multiplex PCR; TCRdb stores just in-frame clones and leaves some out. Found here are 2,500 to 4,000 clones, 90% of them singletons; the top ten hold 2% to 2.5%. The source material was tumor tissue, sampled from a patient who underwent chemoradiotherapy. The receptor source for this set is a human donor with HPV-associated anogenital cancer. Each CDR3 is given with its conserved first and last residue. Fields, in order: V gene, J gene, CDR3 protein.

V gene: TRBV19; J gene: TRBJ2-5; CDR3 protein: CASRSGETQYF
V gene: TRBV7-6; J gene: TRBJ2-1; CDR3 protein: CASSFARGDANEQFF
V gene: TRBV10-3; J gene: TRBJ1-5; CDR3 protein: CAIRTDGANQPQHF
V gene: TRBV20-1; J gene: TRBJ2-4; CDR3 protein: CSAIRGNIQYF
V gene: TRBV5-1; J gene: TRBJ2-5; CDR3 protein: CASSSSQRRETQYF
V gene: TRBV25-1; J gene: TRBJ1-2; CDR3 protein: CASSEYGDRGLSGYTF
V gene: TRBV30; J gene: TRBJ1-6; CDR3 protein: CAWSVTNSPLHF
V gene: TRBV28; J gene: TRBJ2-5; CDR3 protein: CASSPQSGGGETQYF
V gene: TRBV11-2; J gene: TRBJ1-2; CDR3 protein: CASSFGGHGGYGYTF
V gene: TRBV4-3; J gene: TRBJ1-2; CDR3 protein: CASSQGRTLPYGYTF
V gene: TRBV6-4; J gene: TRBJ1-1; CDR3 protein: CASSPGTEAEAFF
V gene: TRBV11-2; J gene: TRBJ2-7; CDR3 protein: CASSLLRRGAGPYEQYF
V gene: TRBV30; J gene: TRBJ1-1; CDR3 protein: CAWSHGTASSEAFF
V gene: TRBV29-1; J gene: TRBJ2-1; CDR3 protein: CSVEGRGAGLGEQFF
V gene: TRBV14; J gene: TRBJ1-2; CDR3 protein: CASSQAGAGGYTF
V gene: TRBV6-1; J gene: TRBJ1-2; CDR3 protein: CASSDTGNYGYTF
V gene: TRBV5-5; J gene: TRBJ1-2; CDR3 protein: CASSLNPGAAYGYTF
V gene: TRBV5-4; J gene: TRBJ1-3; CDR3 protein: CASSFKDRGSGNTIYF
V gene: TRBV7-2; J gene: TRBJ1-1; CDR3 protein: CASSYRGTVNTEAFF
V gene: TRBV27; J gene: TRBJ2-5; CDR3 protein: CASSSGQRGEETQYF
V gene: TRBV7-9; J gene: TRBJ1-2; CDR3 protein: CASSRPTGTKYGYTF
V gene: TRBV19; J gene: TRBJ2-2; CDR3 protein: CASRAGQNTGELFF
V gene: TRBV5-3; J gene: TRBJ1-1; CDR3 protein: CARSFLRTVHLVEAFF
V gene: TRBV6-1; J gene: TRBJ2-3; CDR3 protein: CASSEYGQGASTDTQYF
V gene: TRBV28; J gene: TRBJ2-7; CDR3 protein: CASRDTRYEQYF
V gene: TRBV19; J gene: TRBJ2-3; CDR3 protein: CASSIGLSIGTDTQYF